This TCR beta chain originates from a study of cytomegalovirus exposure and HLA in healthy donors (dated by TCRdb to the late 2010s). Concerning the study at large: An earlier analysis of approximately 600 of the donors reported about 290 Gb of sequence data and more than 90 million unique TCR beta sequences from 150 million to 200 million T cells. A later analysis re-analyzed previously published TCR beta repertoires from 500 to 700 donors and added high-resolution HLA genotyping to study TCR occurrence patterns. The study used immunosequencing to profile the T cell repertoires of about 670 subjects and linked those repertoires to cytomegalovirus serostatus. Rather than using new phenotypic data, the later analysis identified candidate immune exposures from TCR beta sequences and from how often those sequences occurred across donors. Typing coverage varied by locus: roughly 620-630 donors for A, B, C, DRB1 and DQB1; approximately 560 for DQA1; 600 to 610 for DPA1; about 450 for DPB1. To predict cytomegalovirus infection status, the study combined high-throughput TCR immunosequencing, statistical association of individual TCRs with disease status, and machine learning. A separate validation cohort of about 110 different subjects was used in addition to the 666-subject first cohort. About 280 gigabases of sequencing data and tens of millions of unique TCR sequences were included in an early release covering several hundred HLA-typed donors. Because of strong linkage in the cohort, roughly five DR-DQ haplotypes were treated as single units for association and clustering. An earlier analysis of 500 to 750 of the donors applied high-throughput TCR beta sequencing to assess whether each TCR beta V gene segment acted as functional or pseudogenic. Donor age, sex, ethnicity and CMV serostatus were compiled together with the repertoire data. On average, around 200,000 unique TCR beta nucleotide sequences were sequenced per donor among a few hundred genotyped donors of the cohort, with roughly 18% of those sequences being non-productive. HLA typing included class I and class II loci at four-digit resolution. The study aimed to test whether cataloging public T cell receptors could reveal signatures of past pathogen exposure. Among the roughly 400 genotyped donors, approximately 77% belonged to the genetic ancestry cluster associated with self-reported Caucasian donors. A later genetic analysis used genome-wide SNP genotypes for about 65% of the roughly 700 donors, treating that subset as a discovery cohort. Every discovery cohort repertoire had been produced on one sequencing platform.

Reading from cysteine to phenylalanine, the CDR3 counts 12 amino acids. CDR3 DNA only is kept here, 36 bases in frame from base 1. V loses 3 bases, J loses 2 bases, and the germline ends lie 3 bases apart. CDR1 and CDR2 (LNHDA, SQIVND) derive from the germline V gene (reference sequence). Overall study outcomes, separate from this receptor: A further reported finding was that TCR beta sequences accurately predicted the HLA-A and HLA-B alleles for most subjects in the first cohort. In a later analysis, most CMV-associated TCR beta chains were found to appear HLA-restricted, with HLA associations seemingly driven largely by CMV exposure. For the cohort, immune exposure information was limited to CMV serostatus. An earlier analysis of around 540 of the donors showed that most TCR beta V segments appeared in productive rearrangements either about 87% or about 30% of the time, which broadly matched IMGT annotations. The 87-base-pair reads could not distinguish some IMGT-functional V segments, including TRBV6-2 and TRBV6-3, so those segments were excluded. A cluster of highly shared sequence variants was judged likely to be a technical artifact of the sequencing pipeline. A later analysis associated about 18,000 TCR beta sequences with specific HLA alleles at a false discovery rate of 0.05. In a later analysis, HLA-associated TCR beta chains were found to be more clonally expanded and to have lower generation probabilities than equally common non-associated chains. In this cohort, only TCR beta chains were sequenced, and detectable features were limited by the absence of alpha or paired-chain data. Over 15 rarely observed V segments, including chromosome 9 orphons, were excluded from the earlier analysis of approximately 600 of the donors because counts were too low. The authors suggested that the approach could potentially be extended to other disease states and immunological phenotypes. Cytomegalovirus status was reported to be diagnosed by the classifier with high specificity and sensitivity in both the original and validation cohorts. Roughly uniform sequencing depth across donors was assumed in presence/absence analyses, although this assumption may not hold. The study gave a list of 150 to 200 TCR beta chains associated with cytomegalovirus. Several of the top co-occurrence clusters appeared to be linked to parvovirus B19, influenza, CMV and Epstein-Barr virus, according to a later analysis. A later analysis found that TCR association rates varied across HLA loci, with DRB1 alleles showing the most associated TCRs and HLA-C alleles the fewest. Assigning TCR associations to individual alleles was difficult when HLA alleles, especially DR and DQ, strongly co-occurred. Correlated functional status among segregating V segments might be attributable to linkage disequilibrium, but an unknown experimental factor could not be ruled out. In vitro tests confirmed that a few of the cytomegalovirus-associated TCR beta chains recognize cytomegalovirus antigens. Because some donors lacked HLA typing at each locus, the association tests relied only on the typed subset. According to a later genetic analysis, donors in an Asian-associated ancestry cluster had fewer N-insertions in productive TCRs than the approximately 670-donor mean. An association between a missense DCLRE1C variant and V-gene and J-gene trimming of TCR beta chains was found in a later genetic analysis and replicated in an independent cohort. While some public TCRs were present in many individuals, most TCR sequences turned up only very rarely across donors.

The cohort consisted of more than 650 healthy bone marrow donors. All cohort members were sampled while nominally healthy, although unrecorded immune exposures were likely present. The donor tested CMV seronegative, placing the donor among the 352 seronegative members of the cohort. A peripheral blood sample was collected from each donor, and TCR beta sequencing was performed on peripheral blood mononuclear cells. The Qiagen DNeasy Blood Extraction Kit was used to extract genomic DNA from the blood cell samples. For this clone: Which antigen it targets is not known. Base qualities are not recorded, but no much larger clone differs from it by a single base.

The method behind the library was the immunoSEQ multiplex PCR assay. A mixture of 60 forward primers for TCR Vbeta segments and 13 reverse primers for TCR Jbeta segments was used in the multiplex PCR. A multiplex PCR assay on genomic DNA amplified the CDR3 region of rearranged TCR beta genes. On the Illumina HiSeq System, the amplified TCR beta libraries were sequenced as 87-base-pair reads. Concerning the study's data processing: A later analysis tallied 75 million to 85 million unique TCR beta chains across the 666 repertoires, and approximately 12 million of those chains were shared by two or more donors. To remove PCR and sequencing errors, raw reads were error-corrected and collapsed into unique sequences using a nearest-neighbor algorithm that merged closely related sequences. Alignment of CDR3 sequences to IMGT reference sequences was used to assign V, D and J gene segments. For a sequence to be retained, a match of at least six nucleotides was required to both a V gene segment and a J gene segment. Rearrangements were classified as productive when the CDR3 lacked stop codons and remained in frame with V and J, and all other rearrangements were classified as non-productive. CDR3 was defined by IMGT convention, running from the second conserved V-encoded cysteine to the conserved J-encoded phenylalanine. In an earlier analysis of 500 to 650 of the donors, sequences lacking an unambiguous match to a single V gene segment were excluded. An earlier analysis of several hundred of the donors called V segments functional above 56.7% productive rearrangements and segregating when the between-donor standard deviation exceeded 5%. A statistical classification framework was built for diagnosing cytomegalovirus status from the catalog of TCR beta chain sequences. A later analysis assigned V and J genes by comparing TCR nucleotide sequences with IMGT/GENE-DB human TR gene sequences. The TCRdist pipeline was used in a later analysis to assign CDR3 sequences and most-parsimonious VDJ recombination scenarios. In a later analysis, each TCR beta chain was defined by its CDR3 amino acid sequence together with its V-gene family, and reads without a unique V-gene family were excluded. As a way to deal with suspected cross-contamination and a sequencing artifact, a later analysis dropped roughly 600 nucleotide sequences that were highly shared and had low generation probability. In a later analysis, a clonal expansion index was calculated for each public chain from normalized within-repertoire ranks of inferred template counts. A later analysis computed generation probabilities with a VDJ recombination model fitted to out-of-frame rearrangements, and checked the results against IGoR. In a later analysis, hypergeometric tests were used to score TCR-TCR, TCR-HLA and TCR-CMV co-occurrence, with a repertoire-size bias correction applied to TCR pairs. A later analysis estimated false discovery rates by permuting HLA or CMV assignments 20 times. A later analysis grouped co-occurring TCRs with DBSCAN, adding TCRdist sequence similarity when clustering within HLA-allele-positive subsets. For co-occurrence clustering, repertoires with fewer than 30,000 or more than 120,000 public chains were excluded, along with five repertoires with anomalous nucleotide sharing. As stored in TCRdb, this immuneACCESS dataset retains in-frame rearrangements with V and J assigned. A fraction of the clones does not appear; measured against another copy, unresolved V genes explain less than half of the discrepancy, and the remainder lacks a known reason. Clone size and V and J calls were adopted from that table, with D and trimming inferred from the DNA. The table for this sample lists about 130,000 clones; 75% to 80% of them were counted only once. The ten most abundant clones make up 3.6% of the sample.

The sequencing sample was made of PBMCs. This TCR was recovered from a man aged 35 to 55 in good health and CMV-seronegative. Here the chain combines TRBV19 and TRBJ2-3, with no confident D gene call. At the DNA level, the sequence is TGTGCCAGTAGTATGTACACAGATACGCAGTATTTT. This translates into CASSMYTDTQYF.